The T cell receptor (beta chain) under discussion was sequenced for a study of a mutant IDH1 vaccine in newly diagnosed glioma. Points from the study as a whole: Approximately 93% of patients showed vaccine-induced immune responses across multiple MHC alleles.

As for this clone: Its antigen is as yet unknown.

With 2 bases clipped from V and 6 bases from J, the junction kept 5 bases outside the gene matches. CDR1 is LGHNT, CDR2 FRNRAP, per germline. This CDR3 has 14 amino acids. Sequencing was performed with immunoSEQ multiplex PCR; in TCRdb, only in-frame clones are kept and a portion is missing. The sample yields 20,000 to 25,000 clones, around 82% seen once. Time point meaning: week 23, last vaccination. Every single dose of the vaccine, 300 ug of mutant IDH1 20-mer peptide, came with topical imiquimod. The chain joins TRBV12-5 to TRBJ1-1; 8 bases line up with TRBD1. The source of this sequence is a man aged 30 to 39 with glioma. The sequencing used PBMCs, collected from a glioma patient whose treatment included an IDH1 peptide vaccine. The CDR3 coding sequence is TGTGCTAGTGGTTTGCAGGGGGCAACGGCTGAAGCTTTCTTT. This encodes CASGLQGATAEAFF.